This entry features one TCR beta chain sequence. Assay: immunoSEQ multiplex PCR; the TCRdb copy retains only in-frame clones and omits some. The sample records around 260,000 clones, about 86% being singletons. The sample belongs to a study of blood T cell repertoires in COVID-19. Study-level background: Acute-phase and convalescent COVID-19 samples originated in the United States, Italy and Spain. PBMCs, B-cell-depleted T cells, or T cells provided the cDNA or gDNA that made up the material.

Enrolled through a virtual design, the participants were between 18 and 89 years of age and came from about two dozen US areas. This CDR3 region has 16 residues. The V and J ends lost 2 bases and 5 bases, in that order; junction bases with no gene match: 11. Germline CDR1 and CDR2: SGHNT and YYREEE (reference sequence). The specimen sequenced was PBMCs or T cells enriched from blood (not recorded which). The receptor's source is a young man with acute COVID-19. The V call is TRBV5-4, the J call TRBJ2-3; 7 bases map to TRBD1. CDR3 in DNA: TGTGCCAGCAGCTTCTCAGTAGGGGGCGCAGGAGATACGCAGTATTTT. Amino acids: CASSFSVGGAGDTQYF.